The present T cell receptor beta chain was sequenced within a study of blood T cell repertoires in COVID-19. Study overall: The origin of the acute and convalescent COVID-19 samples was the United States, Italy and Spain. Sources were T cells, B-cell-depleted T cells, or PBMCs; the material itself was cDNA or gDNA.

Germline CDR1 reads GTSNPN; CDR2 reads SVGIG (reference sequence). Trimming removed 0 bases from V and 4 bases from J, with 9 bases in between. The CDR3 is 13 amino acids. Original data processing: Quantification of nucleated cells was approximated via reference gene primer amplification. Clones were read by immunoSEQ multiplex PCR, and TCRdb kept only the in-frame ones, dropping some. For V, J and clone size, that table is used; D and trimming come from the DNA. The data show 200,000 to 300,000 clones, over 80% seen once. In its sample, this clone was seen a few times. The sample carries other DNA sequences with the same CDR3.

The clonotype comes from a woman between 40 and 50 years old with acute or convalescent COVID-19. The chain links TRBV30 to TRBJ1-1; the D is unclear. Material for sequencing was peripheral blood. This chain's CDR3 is CAWSVTGSTEAFF. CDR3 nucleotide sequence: TGTGCCTGGAGTGTTACCGGGAGCACTGAAGCTTTCTTT.